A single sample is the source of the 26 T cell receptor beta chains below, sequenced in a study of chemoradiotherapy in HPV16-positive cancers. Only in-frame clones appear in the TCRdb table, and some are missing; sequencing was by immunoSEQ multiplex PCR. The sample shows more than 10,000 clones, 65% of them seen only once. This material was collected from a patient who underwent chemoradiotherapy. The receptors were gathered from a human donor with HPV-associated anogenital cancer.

Here the CDR3 DNA reads TGTGCCAGTAGTATTACAGGGGCCGGCGGCAATGAGCAGTTCTTC. Translating gives CASSITGAGGNEQFF. The rearrangement uses TRBV19 and TRBJ2-1, with TRBD1 matching over 7 bases. Germline V gives CDR1 LNHDA, CDR2 SQIVND (reference sequence). This CDR3 is 15 amino acids long. V lost 3 bases, J lost 6 bases, and 8 bases stayed unmatched.

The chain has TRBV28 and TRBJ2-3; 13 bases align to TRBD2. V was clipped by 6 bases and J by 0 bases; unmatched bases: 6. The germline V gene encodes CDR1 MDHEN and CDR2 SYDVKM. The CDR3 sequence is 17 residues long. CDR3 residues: CASSELAGGTSTDTQYF. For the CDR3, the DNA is TGTGCCAGCAGCGAACTAGCGGGGGGGACTAGCACAGATACGCAGTATTTT.

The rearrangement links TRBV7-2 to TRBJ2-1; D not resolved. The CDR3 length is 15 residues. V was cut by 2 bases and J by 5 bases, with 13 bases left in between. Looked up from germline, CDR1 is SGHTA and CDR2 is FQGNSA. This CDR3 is CASSLILANNNEQFF. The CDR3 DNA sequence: TGTGCCAGCAGCTTAATTTTGGCCAACAACAATGAGCAGTTCTTC.

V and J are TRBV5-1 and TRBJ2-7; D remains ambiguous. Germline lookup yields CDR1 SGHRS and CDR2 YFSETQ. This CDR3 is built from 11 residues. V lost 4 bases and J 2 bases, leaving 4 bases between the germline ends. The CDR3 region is CASSGAYEQYF. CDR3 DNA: TGCGCCAGCAGCGGGGCCTACGAGCAGTACTTC.

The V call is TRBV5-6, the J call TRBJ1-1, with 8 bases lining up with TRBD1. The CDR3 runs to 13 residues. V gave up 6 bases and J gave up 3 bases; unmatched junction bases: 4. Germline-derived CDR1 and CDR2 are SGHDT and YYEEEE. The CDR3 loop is CASISDRDTEAFF. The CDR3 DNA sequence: TGTGCCAGCATTTCGGACAGGGACACTGAAGCTTTCTTT. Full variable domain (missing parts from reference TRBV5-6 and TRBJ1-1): DAGVTQSPTHLIKTRGQQVTLRCSPKSGHDTVSWYQQALGQGPQFIFQYYEEEERQRGNFPDRFSGHQFPNYSSELNVNALLLGDSALYLCASISDRDTEAFFGQGTRLTVV.

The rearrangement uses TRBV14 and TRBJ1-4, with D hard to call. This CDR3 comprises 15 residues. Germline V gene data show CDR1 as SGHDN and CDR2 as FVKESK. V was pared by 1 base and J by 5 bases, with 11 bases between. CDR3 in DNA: TGTGCCAGCAGCCAAGGGATGGTTTTAAATGAAAAACTGTTTTTT. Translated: CASSQGMVLNEKLFF. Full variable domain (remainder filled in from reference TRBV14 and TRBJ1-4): EAGVTQFPSHSVIEKGQTVTLRCDPISGHDNLYWYRRVMGKEIKFLLHFVKESKQDESGMPNNRFLAERTGGTYSTLKVQPAELEDSGVYFCASSQGMVLNEKLFFGSGTQLSVL.

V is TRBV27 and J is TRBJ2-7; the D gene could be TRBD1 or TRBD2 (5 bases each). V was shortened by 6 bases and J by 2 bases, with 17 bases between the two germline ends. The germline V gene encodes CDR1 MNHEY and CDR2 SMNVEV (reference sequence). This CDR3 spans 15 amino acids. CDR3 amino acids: CASRDAGTQPYEQYF. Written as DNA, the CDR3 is TGTGCCAGCAGAGATGCCGGGACCCAGCCCTACGAGCAGTACTTC.

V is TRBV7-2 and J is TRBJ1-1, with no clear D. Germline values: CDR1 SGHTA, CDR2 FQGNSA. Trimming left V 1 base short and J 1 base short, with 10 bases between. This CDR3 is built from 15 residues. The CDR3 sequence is CASSLGESRNTEAFF. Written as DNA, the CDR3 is TGTGCCAGCAGCTTAGGCGAGAGTCGGAACACTGAAGCTTTCTTT.

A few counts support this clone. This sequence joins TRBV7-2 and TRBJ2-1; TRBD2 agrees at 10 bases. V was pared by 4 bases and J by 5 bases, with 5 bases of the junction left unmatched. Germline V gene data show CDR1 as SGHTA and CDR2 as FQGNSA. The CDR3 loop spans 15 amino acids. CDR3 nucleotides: TGTGCCAGCAGCTCTAGCGGGAGAAATGACAATGAGCAGTTCTTC. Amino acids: CASSSSGRNDNEQFF.

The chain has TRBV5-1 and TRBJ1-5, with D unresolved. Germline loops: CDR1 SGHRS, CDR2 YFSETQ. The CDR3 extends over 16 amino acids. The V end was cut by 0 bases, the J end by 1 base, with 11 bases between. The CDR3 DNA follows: TGCGCCAGCAGCTTGGGGACGGTAGGCAGCAATCAGCCCCAGCATTTT. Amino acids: CASSLGTVGSNQPQHF.

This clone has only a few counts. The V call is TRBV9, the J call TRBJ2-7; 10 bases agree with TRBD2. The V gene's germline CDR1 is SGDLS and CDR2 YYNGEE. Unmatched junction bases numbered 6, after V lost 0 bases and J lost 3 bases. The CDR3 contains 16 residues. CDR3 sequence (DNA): TGTGCCAGCAGCGTAGGTGGGACTAGCGCACACTACGAGCAGTACTTC. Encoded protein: CASSVGGTSAHYEQYF. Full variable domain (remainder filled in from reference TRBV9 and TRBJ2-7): DSGVTQTPKHLITATGQRVTLRCSPRSGDLSVYWYQQSLDQGLQFLIQYYNGEERAKGNILERFSAQQFPDLHSELNLSSLELGDSALYFCASSVGGTSAHYEQYFGPGTRLTVT.

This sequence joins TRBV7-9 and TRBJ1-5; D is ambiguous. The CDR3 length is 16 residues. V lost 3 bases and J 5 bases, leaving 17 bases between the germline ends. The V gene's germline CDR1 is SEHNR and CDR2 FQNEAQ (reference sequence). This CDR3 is CASSLVYRGRHQPQHF. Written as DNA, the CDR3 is TGTGCCAGCAGCTTGGTGTATAGAGGGCGACATCAGCCCCAGCATTTT.

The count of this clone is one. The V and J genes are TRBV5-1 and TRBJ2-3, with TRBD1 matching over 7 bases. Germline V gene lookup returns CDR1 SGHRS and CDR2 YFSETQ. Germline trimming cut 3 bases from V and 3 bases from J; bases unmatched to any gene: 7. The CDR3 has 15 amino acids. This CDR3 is CASSWTGLRTDTQYF. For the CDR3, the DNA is TGCGCCAGCAGCTGGACAGGCCTTCGGACAGATACGCAGTATTTT.

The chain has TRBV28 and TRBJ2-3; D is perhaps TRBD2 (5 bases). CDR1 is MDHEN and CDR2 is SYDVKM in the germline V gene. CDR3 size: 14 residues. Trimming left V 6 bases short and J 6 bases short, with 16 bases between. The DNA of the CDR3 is TGTGCCAGCAGCCTTAGGGTCCCGGGGGATACGCAGTATTTT. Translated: CASSLRVPGDTQYF.

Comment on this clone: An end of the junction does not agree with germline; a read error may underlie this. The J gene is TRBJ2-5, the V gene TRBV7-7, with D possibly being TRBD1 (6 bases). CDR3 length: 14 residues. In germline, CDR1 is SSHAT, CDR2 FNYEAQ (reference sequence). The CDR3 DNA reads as TGTGCTAGCAGCTTAGTCGGGACACAAGAGACCCAGTACTTC. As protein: CASSLVGTQETQYF.

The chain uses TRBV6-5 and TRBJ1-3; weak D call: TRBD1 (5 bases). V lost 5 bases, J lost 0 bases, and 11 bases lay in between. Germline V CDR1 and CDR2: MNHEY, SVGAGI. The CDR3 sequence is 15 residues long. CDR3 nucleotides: TGTGCCAGCAGTCGGGACGGGGACTCTGGAAACACCATATATTTT. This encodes CASSRDGDSGNTIYF.

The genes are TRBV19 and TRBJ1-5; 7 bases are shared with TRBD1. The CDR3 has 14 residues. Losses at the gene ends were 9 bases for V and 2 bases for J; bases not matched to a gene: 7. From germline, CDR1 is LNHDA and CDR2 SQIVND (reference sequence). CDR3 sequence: CASDRALGNQPQHF. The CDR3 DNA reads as TGTGCCAGCGACAGGGCTTTGGGCAATCAGCCCCAGCATTTT.

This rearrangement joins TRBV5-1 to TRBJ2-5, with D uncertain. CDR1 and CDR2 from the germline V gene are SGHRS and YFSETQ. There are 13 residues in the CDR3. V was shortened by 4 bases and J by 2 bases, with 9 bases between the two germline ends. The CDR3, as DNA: TGCGCCAGCAGCACGACGCAGCAAGAGACCCAGTACTTC. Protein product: CASSTTQQETQYF.

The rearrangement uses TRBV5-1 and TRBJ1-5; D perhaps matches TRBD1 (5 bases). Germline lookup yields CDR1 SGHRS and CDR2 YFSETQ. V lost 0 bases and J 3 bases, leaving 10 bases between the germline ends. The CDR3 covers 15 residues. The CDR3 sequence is CASSLDSGANQPQHF. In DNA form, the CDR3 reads TGCGCCAGCAGCTTGGACAGCGGGGCCAATCAGCCCCAGCATTTT.

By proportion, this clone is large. CDR3 in DNA: TGCGCCAGCAGCCAAGTCTGGGGGGATGAGGAAAAACTGTTTTTT. Its translation is CASSQVWGDEEKLFF. V gene TRBV4-1 combines with J gene TRBJ1-4, with D tentatively TRBD1 (5 bases). Trimming stripped 1 base from V and 8 bases from J, with 14 bases between. This CDR3 comprises 15 residues. In germline, CDR1 is MGHRA, CDR2 YSYEKL.

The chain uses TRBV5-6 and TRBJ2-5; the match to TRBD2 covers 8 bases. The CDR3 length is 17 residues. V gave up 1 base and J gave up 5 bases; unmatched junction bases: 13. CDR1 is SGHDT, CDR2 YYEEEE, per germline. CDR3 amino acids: CASSLRTGGPRRETQYF. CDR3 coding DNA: TGTGCCAGCAGCTTGCGAACGGGAGGGCCACGGAGGGAGACCCAGTACTTC.

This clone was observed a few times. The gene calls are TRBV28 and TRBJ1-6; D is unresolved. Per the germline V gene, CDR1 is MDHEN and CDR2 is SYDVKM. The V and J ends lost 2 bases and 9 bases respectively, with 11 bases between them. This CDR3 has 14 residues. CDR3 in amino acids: CASSLEQNSSPLHF. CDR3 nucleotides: TGTGCCAGCAGTTTAGAACAAAACTCTTCACCCCTCCACTTT.

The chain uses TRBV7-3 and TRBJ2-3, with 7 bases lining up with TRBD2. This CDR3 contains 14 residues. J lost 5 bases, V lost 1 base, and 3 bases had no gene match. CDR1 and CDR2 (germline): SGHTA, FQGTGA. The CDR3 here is CASSLSGGGDTQYF. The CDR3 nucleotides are TGTGCCAGCAGCTTAAGCGGCGGGGGAGATACGCAGTATTTT.

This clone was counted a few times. The DNA for the CDR3 is TGTGCCAGCATCCAAGGGGGGAACACCGGGGAGCTGTTTTTT. Residues: CASIQGGNTGELFF. The chain uses TRBV6-1 and TRBJ2-2, with D tentatively TRBD1 (6 bases). V lost 7 bases and J lost 1, with 10 bases in between. Germline V gene lookup returns CDR1 MNHNS and CDR2 SASEGT. The CDR3 contains 14 residues.

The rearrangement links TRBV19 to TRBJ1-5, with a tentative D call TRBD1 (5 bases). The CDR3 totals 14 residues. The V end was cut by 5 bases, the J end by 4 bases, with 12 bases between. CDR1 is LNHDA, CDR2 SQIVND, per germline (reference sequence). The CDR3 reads CASSPGLGNQPQHF. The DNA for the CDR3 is TGTGCCAGTAGTCCGGGGCTGGGGAATCAGCCCCAGCATTTT.

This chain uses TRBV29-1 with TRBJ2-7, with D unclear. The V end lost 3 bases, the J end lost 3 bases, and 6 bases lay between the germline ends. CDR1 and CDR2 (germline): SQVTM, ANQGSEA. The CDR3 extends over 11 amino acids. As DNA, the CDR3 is TGCAGCGTTGAGACACTCTACGAGCAGTACTTC. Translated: CSVETLYEQYF.